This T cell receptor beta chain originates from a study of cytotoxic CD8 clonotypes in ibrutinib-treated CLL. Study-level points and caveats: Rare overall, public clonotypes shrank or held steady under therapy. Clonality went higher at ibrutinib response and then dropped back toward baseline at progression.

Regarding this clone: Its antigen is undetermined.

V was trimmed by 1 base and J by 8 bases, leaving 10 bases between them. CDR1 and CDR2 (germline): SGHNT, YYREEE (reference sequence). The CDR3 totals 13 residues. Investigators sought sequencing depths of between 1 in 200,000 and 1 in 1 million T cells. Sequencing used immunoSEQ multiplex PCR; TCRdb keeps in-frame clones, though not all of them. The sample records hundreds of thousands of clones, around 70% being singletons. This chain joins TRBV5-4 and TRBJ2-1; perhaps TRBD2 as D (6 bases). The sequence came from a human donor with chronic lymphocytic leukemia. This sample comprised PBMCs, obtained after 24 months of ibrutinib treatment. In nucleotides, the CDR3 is TGTGCCAGCAGCTTGCCGGGGGTGGATGAGCAGTTCTTC. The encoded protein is CASSLPGVDEQFF.